This T cell receptor beta chain was sequenced in a study of blood T cell repertoires in COVID-19. Study-level background: Samples came from the United States, Italy and Spain, spanning acute and convalescent COVID-19.

How the authors handled the data: Estimates of nucleated cell counts were drawn from the amplification of reference gene primers. Method: immunoSEQ multiplex PCR; TCRdb's copy keeps in-frame clones and lacks some. Clonal size and the V and J genes are those of that table, whereas D and trimming came from the DNA. The sample carries tens of thousands of clones, 55% to 80% recorded once. Seattle participants joined during active infection and were tracked over time. The V end lost 6 bases, the J end lost 5 bases, and 10 bases lay between the germline ends. The CDR3 length is 11 residues. Germline V CDR1 and CDR2: DFQATT, SNEGSKA (reference sequence).

The chain is built from TRBV20-1 and TRBJ1-1; D is uncertain. The source material was peripheral blood. This TCR came from a woman aged 65 to 85 with COVID-19, enrolled during active disease. The CDR3 sequence is CSAEMRTEAFF. CDR3 coding DNA: TGCAGTGCCGAAATGAGGACTGAAGCTTTCTTT.